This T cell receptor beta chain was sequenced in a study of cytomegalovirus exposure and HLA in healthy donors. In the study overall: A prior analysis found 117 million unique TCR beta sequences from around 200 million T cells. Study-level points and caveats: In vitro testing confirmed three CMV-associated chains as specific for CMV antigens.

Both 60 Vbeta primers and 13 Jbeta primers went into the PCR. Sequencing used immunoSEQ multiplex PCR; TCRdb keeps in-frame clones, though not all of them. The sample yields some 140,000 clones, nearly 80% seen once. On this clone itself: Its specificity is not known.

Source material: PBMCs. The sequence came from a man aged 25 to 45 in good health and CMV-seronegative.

In DNA, the CDR3 is TGCGCCAGCAGCTTGGCCGTCAATGAGCAGTTCTTC. Protein sequence: CASSLAVNEQFF. The chain links TRBV5-1 to TRBJ2-1; D ambiguous. This CDR3 contains 12 residues. Trimming pared 0 bases from V and 6 bases from J, leaving 4 bases between. From germline, CDR1 is SGHRS and CDR2 YFSETQ.